The TCR beta chain under discussion was sequenced for a study of graft-versus-host responses after intestinal transplantation. Study-level background: All of the recipients had induction that used anti-thymocyte globulin, then tacrolimus and steroids for two to three years.

Sequencing used immunoSEQ multiplex PCR; TCRdb keeps in-frame clones, though not all of them. The table records 43,000 or so clones, roughly 94% of them present only once. The V segment lost 5 bases and the J segment 0 bases; nucleotides outside the gene matches: 5. The CDR3 contains 14 residues. The germline V gene has CDR1 SGHNT and CDR2 YYREEE (reference sequence). This TCR was sampled from a human patient who received an intestinal transplant, so some T cells may come from the graft donor. The rearrangement joins TRBV5-4 to TRBJ2-7; 7 bases map to TRBD2. Material: PBMCs, obtained 335 days after intestinal transplant. The CDR3 here is CASSSAGRSYEQYF. As DNA, the CDR3 is TGTGCCAGCAGTTCAGCGGGGCGCTCCTACGAGCAGTACTTC.